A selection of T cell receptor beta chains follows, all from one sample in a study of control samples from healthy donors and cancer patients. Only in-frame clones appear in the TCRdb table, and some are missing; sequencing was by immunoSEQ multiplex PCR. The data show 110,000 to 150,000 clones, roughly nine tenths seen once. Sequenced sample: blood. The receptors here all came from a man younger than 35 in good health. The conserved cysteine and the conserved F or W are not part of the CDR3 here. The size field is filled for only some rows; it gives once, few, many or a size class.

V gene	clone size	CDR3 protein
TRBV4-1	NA	ASSQVRSEKLF
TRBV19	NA	ASSIWPTGANVLT
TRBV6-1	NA	ASSEMGGRRGEKLF
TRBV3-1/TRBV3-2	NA	ASSRGGGNTEAF
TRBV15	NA	ATSTRGGDSYEQY
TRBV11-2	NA	ASSPVSHFTGELF
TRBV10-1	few	ASSGVPDRGHEQY
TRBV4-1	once	ASSQESRDRGLGYT
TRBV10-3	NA	AISGGDGYEQY
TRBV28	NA	ASTKGGLPPDTQY
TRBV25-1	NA	ASSEWGSSNEQF
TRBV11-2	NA	ASSFRGRNEKLF
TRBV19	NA	ASSRSRFSPYEQY
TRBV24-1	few	ATRAEETQY
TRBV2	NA	ASSGLAGGSTGELF
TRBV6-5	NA	ASSYSRATEAF
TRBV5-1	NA	ASSPHTTLGGYNEQF
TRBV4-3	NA	ASSQDISQPQH
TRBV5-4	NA	ASSLLSYEQY
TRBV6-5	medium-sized	ASSYFRTGEGGYT
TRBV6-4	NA	ASSAIRTDNSPLH
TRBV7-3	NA	ASSMTGDQETQY
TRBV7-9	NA	ASSSTAGGAGELF
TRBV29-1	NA	SHSHTEAF
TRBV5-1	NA	ASSRTGGDEQY
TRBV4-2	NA	ASSQDRPYSGNTIY
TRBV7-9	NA	ASSLFFRQGQETQY
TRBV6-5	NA	ASSYGGGPQH
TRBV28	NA	ASSFPTPGHNQETQY
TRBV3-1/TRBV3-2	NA	ASSQDLEGKGYT
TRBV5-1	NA	ASSLGGAAYGYT
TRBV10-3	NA	AISDTGGAGGELF
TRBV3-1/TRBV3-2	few	ASSQGTRKREETQY
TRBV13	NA	ASSSMTDNQETQY
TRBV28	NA	ASSSHGTGGRGELF
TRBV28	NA	ASSPRIGRLDGTEAF
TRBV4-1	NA	ASSQMRGGEKLF
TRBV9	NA	ASSPGQGESPLH
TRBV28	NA	AIEGQTYGYT
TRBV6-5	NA	ASSRGQINEKLF
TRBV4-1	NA	ASSQDWTGYGYT
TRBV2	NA	ASRGQAGTEAF
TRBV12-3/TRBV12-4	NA	ASSLSQPQH
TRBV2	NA	ASRADRGETQY
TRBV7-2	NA	ASSSYSNQPQH
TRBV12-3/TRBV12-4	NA	ASSQQETQY
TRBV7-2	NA	ASSFLGGHNEQF
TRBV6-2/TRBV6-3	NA	ASSRRGLGQPQH
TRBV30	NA	AWGTGYSNQPQH
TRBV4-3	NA	ASSQRRNTEAF
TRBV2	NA	ASSAGQIFGSPLH
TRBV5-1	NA	ASSSQVSGNTEAF
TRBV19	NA	ASTRQGVNQPQH
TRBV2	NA	ASRATGDGELF
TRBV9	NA	ASSVAGTPLEAF
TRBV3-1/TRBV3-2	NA	ASSQERLVWAADTQY
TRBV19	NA	ASSMREHNQPQH